This T cell receptor beta chain was recorded in a study of blood T cells in healthy people across ages. Combining a sample-barcoded 5' primer with a J-beta primer mix, a second PCR ran for about 7 to 11 cycles. Each TCR beta cDNA got a 12-nucleotide random molecular identifier. MiXCR, run by TCRdb on the 5' RACE reads, gives a single entry per CDR3 protein. Of roughly 1.6 million distinct CDR3 sequences detected, around 35% appear once; the ten largest clones hold approximately 10%. The CDR3 contains 16 residues. Per germline, CDR1 MGHRA and CDR2 YSYEKL. V shed 8 bases and J shed 2 bases, with 19 bases lying between them. This clonotype was counted between two and nine times.

Sequenced sample: blood. The V gene is TRBV4-1, the J gene TRBJ2-1; weak D call: TRBD2 (6 bases). This TCR derives from a woman aged 25-40 years in good health. The CDR3 DNA follows: TGCGCCAGCCCCCTAGGGGAGGCTGTTCCCTACAATGAGCAGTTCTTC. This codes for CASPLGEAVPYNEQFF.